These 22 T cell receptor beta chains were sequenced from one sample in a study of control samples from healthy donors and cancer patients. Clones were read by immunoSEQ multiplex PCR, and TCRdb kept only the in-frame ones, dropping some. The sample includes about 270,000 clones, approximately 80% of them seen just once. The material sequenced was PBMCs. All receptors derive from a woman between 55 and 75 years old with lung cancer.

J is TRBJ2-1 and V is TRBV5-1; D is unresolved. From germline, CDR1 is SGHRS and CDR2 YFSETQ. This CDR3 contains 15 residues. The V end was cut by 0 bases, the J end by 0 bases, with 7 bases between. The CDR3 sequence: CASSLGQISYNEQFF. In DNA form, the CDR3 reads TGCGCCAGCAGCTTGGGCCAGATCTCCTACAATGAGCAGTTCTTC.

The chain recombines TRBV11-2 with TRBJ1-2, with 9 bases matching TRBD1. The CDR3 runs 13 residues. Germline CDR1 SGHAT, CDR2 FQNNGV. The junction had 5 bases not matched to a gene; V was cut back by 5 bases and J by 7 bases. The CDR3 sequence: CASSPGTGLGYTF. For the CDR3, the DNA is TGTGCCAGCAGCCCCGGGACAGGGCTTGGCTACACCTTC.

The chain recombines TRBV5-1 with TRBJ1-2; D unresolved. V dropped 0 bases and J dropped 7 bases, with 10 bases sitting between them. The CDR3 has 13 amino acids. The V gene's germline CDR1 is SGHRS and CDR2 YFSETQ. The CDR3 bases are TGCGCCAGCAGCTTGGTGTCTGACGGTGGCTACACCTTC. Translated, it gives CASSLVSDGGYTF.

Only one count was recorded for this clone. The V gene is TRBV5-5, the J gene TRBJ2-7; 10 bases align to TRBD1. CDR3 size: 15 residues. V gave up 0 bases and J gave up 2 bases; unmatched junction bases: 2. Germline-derived CDR1 and CDR2 are SGHKS and YYEKEE (reference sequence). CDR3 DNA sequence: TGTGCCAGCAGCTTGGAGGGACAGGGGACCTACGAGCAGTACTTC. Residues: CASSLEGQGTYEQYF.

This clone was seen more than once but under ten times. The CDR3 bases are TGTGCCAGCTCACCACAGGGGGCCACCTACAATGAGCAGTTCTTC. It translates to CASSPQGATYNEQFF. This chain joins TRBV18 and TRBJ2-1; 7 bases fit TRBD1. This CDR3 spans 15 amino acids. Germline loops: CDR1 KGHSH, CDR2 LQKENI. With V trimmed by 1 base and J by 2 bases, 2 bases remained unmatched.

The chain links TRBV6-5 to TRBJ1-2, with D possibly TRBD1 on 6 matching bases. Germline V lookup: CDR1 MNHEY, CDR2 SVGAGI. The CDR3 covers 13 residues. V dropped 5 bases and J dropped 2 bases, with 9 bases sitting between them. The CDR3 is CASSPGGNYGYTF. CDR3 nucleotides: TGTGCCAGCAGTCCCGGGGGCAACTATGGCTACACCTTC.

The rearrangement links TRBV19 to TRBJ1-1, with no clear D. Germline CDR1 reads LNHDA; CDR2 reads SQIVND (reference sequence). The CDR3 sequence is 12 residues long. The ends were cut back, 5 bases at V and 7 bases at J, with 11 bases in the middle. This chain's CDR3 is CASSVGPYEAFF. As DNA, the CDR3 is TGTGCCAGTAGTGTCGGGCCTTATGAAGCTTTCTTT.

This rearrangement joins TRBV7-9 to TRBJ1-2; D is undetermined. The CDR3 consists of 15 residues. The V gene lost 5 bases and the J gene lost 8 bases, with 21 bases spanning the gap. CDR1 and CDR2 (germline): SEHNR, FQNEAQ (reference sequence). For the CDR3, the DNA is TGTGCCAGCAGCGATGGGGATGGGTGGCTCGGGGGCTACACCTTC. Translating gives CASSDGDGWLGGYTF.

The chain uses TRBV9 and TRBJ1-2; the D is unclear. There are 14 residues in the CDR3. The V end lost 0 bases, the J end lost 8 bases, and 14 bases lay between the germline ends. CDR1 SGDLS and CDR2 YYNGEE come from the germline V gene. The CDR3 is CASSVARNGRGYTF. For the CDR3, the DNA is TGTGCCAGCAGCGTAGCTCGGAATGGCCGCGGCTACACCTTC. The variable domain in full, with the rest retrieved from reference TRBV9 and TRBJ1-2, is DSGVTQTPKHLITATGQRVTLRCSPRSGDLSVYWYQQSLDQGLQFLIQYYNGEERAKGNILERFSAQQFPDLHSELNLSSLELGDSALYFCASSVARNGRGYTFGSGTRLTVV.

V and J are TRBV20-1 and TRBJ2-7, with D tentatively TRBD2 (5 bases). The ends were cut back, 7 bases at V and 7 bases at J, with 14 bases in the middle. Germline-derived CDR1 and CDR2 are DFQATT and SNEGSKA (reference sequence). The CDR3 contains 11 residues. The DNA of the CDR3 is TGCAGTGGGCAACGGGATGCGGAGCAGTACTTC. Translated: CSGQRDAEQYF.

The chain recombines TRBV6-1 with TRBJ2-5; TRBD1 agrees at 9 bases. Germline assignment: CDR1 MNHNS and CDR2 SASEGT. CDR3 length equals 15 residues. The V and J ends lost 2 bases and 4 bases, in that order; junction bases with no gene match: 5. The CDR3 sequence is CASSELGTGRETQYF. The CDR3 DNA reads as TGTGCCAGCAGTGAATTAGGGACAGGGCGAGAGACCCAGTACTTC.

This clone was seen more than once but under ten times. The gene calls are TRBV28 and TRBJ1-2; D not resolved. The CDR3 extends over 13 amino acids. The V and J ends lost 3 bases and 8 bases respectively, with 13 bases between them. Germline V CDR1 and CDR2: MDHEN, SYDVKM. Here the CDR3 DNA reads TGTGCCAGCAGTTTGGGCAGGTGGAGAGGCTACACCTTC. Translating it yields CASSLGRWRGYTF.

The chain links TRBV6-4 to TRBJ1-1; D uncertain. This CDR3 contains 14 residues. Germline-derived CDR1 and CDR2 are MRHNA and SNTAGT. V was trimmed by 7 bases and J by 1 base, leaving 13 bases between them. In DNA form, the CDR3 reads TGTGCCAGCAAGAGGGAACAGTGGAACACTGAAGCTTTCTTT. The encoded protein is CASKREQWNTEAFF.

The chain links TRBV11-2 to TRBJ2-2; D unresolved. This CDR3 contains 15 residues. V was clipped by 4 bases and J by 2 bases, with 11 bases between them. Per the germline V gene, CDR1 is SGHAT and CDR2 is FQNNGV. CDR3 region: CASSWRTENTGELFF. The CDR3 DNA reads as TGTGCCAGCAGCTGGCGGACGGAAAACACCGGGGAGCTGTTTTTT. Drawing the rest from reference TRBV11-2 and TRBJ2-2, the complete variable domain is EAGVAQSPRYKIIEKRQSVAFWCNPISGHATLYWYQQILGQGPKLLIQFQNNGVVDDSQLPKDRFSAERLKGVDSTLKIQPAKLEDSAVYLCASSWRTENTGELFFGEGSRLTVL.

This clone was recorded once. Additional DNA sequences in this sample encode the identical CDR3. This chain links TRBV10-3 with TRBJ1-1; D is uncertain. Germline lookup yields CDR1 ENHRY and CDR2 SYGVKD. CDR3 size: 11 residues. Trimming removed 3 bases at V and 10 bases at J, with 9 bases between. The CDR3 region is CAISEGSTAFF. The DNA for the CDR3 is TGTGCCATCAGTGAAGGGTCAACAGCTTTCTTT.

This clone has a handful of counts. The CDR3 nucleotides read TGTGCCACCAGCGGCATCGGGACAGGGTCCTACAATGAGCAGTTCTTC. This encodes CATSGIGTGSYNEQFF. This sequence joins TRBV24-1 and TRBJ2-1, with TRBD1 matching over 9 bases. The CDR3 sequence is 16 residues long. The germline gives CDR1 KGHDR, CDR2 SFDVKD. With V trimmed by 7 bases and J by 1 base, 7 bases remained unmatched.

The V gene is TRBV28, the J gene TRBJ2-2, with D maybe TRBD1 (5 bases). The CDR3 runs 15 residues. The germline V gene encodes CDR1 MDHEN and CDR2 SYDVKM. V was trimmed by 2 bases and J by 7 bases, leaving 14 bases between them. The CDR3 bases are TGTGCCAGCAGTTTAATTAGGGGTTTGAGCGGGGAGCTGTTTTTT. Translating it yields CASSLIRGLSGELFF.

J is TRBJ2-7 and V is TRBV11-2, with 8 bases lining up with TRBD1. V lost 5 bases, J lost 3 bases, and 6 bases stayed unmatched. The CDR3 runs to 14 residues. CDR1 SGHAT and CDR2 FQNNGV come from the germline V gene. In nucleotides, the CDR3 is TGTGCCAGCAGCCGCCGCGGACAGGGCTACGAGCAGTACTTC. Its translation: CASSRRGQGYEQYF.

The CDR3 is CASSLVGERDTQYF. CDR3 sequence (DNA): TGTGCCAGCAGCTTAGTGGGAGAAAGAGATACGCAGTATTTT. The chain has TRBV7-9 and TRBJ2-3; a weak D match, TRBD2 (5 bases). Deletions cut 1 base from V and 5 bases from J, with 10 bases between. The CDR3 covers 14 residues. CDR1 SEHNR and CDR2 FQNEAQ come from the germline V gene (reference sequence).

The V call is TRBV23-1, the J call TRBJ1-6, with D uncertain. TRBV23-1 is assigned to the ORF class and has an uncertain function. V was shortened by 0 bases and J by 1 base, with 10 bases between the two germline ends. The CDR3 sequence is 17 residues long. The chain's CDR3 is CASSQSWGKSYNSPLHF. The CDR3 region has the DNA TGCGCCAGCAGTCAATCTTGGGGAAAATCCTATAATTCACCCCTCCACTTT.

This clone was observed a handful of times. This sequence joins TRBV10-1 and TRBJ2-1, with 9 nucleotides matching TRBD1. V was pared by 2 bases and J by 4 bases, with 3 bases of the junction left unmatched. Germline CDR1 WNHNN, CDR2 SYGVQD (reference sequence). CDR3 length: 15 residues. This CDR3 is CASSEAGQGYNEQFF. The CDR3 bases are TGCGCCAGCAGTGAGGCGGGACAGGGATACAATGAGCAGTTCTTC.

The CDR3 is CAWDSYNEQFF. CDR3 DNA sequence: TGTGCCTGGGACAGTTACAATGAGCAGTTCTTC. The rearrangement uses TRBV30 and TRBJ2-1; D perhaps matches TRBD1 (5 bases). V lost 5 bases and J lost 4, with 6 bases in between. Per germline, CDR1 GTSNPN and CDR2 SVGIG (reference sequence). The CDR3 covers 11 residues.